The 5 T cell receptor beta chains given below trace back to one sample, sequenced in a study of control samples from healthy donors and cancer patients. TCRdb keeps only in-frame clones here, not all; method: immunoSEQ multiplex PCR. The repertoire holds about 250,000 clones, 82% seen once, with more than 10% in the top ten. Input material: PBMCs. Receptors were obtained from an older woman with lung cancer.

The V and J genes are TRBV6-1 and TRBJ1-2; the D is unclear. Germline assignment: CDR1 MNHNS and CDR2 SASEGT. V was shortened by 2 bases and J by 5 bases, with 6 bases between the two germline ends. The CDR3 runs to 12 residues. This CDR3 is CASSEFLYGYTF. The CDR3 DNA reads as TGTGCCAGCAGTGAATTTCTTTATGGCTACACCTTC.

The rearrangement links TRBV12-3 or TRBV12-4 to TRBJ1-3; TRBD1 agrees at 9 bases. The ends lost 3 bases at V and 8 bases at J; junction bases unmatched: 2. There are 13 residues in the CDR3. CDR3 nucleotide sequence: TGTGCCAGCAGTTTGGACAGGGGTTACACCATATATTTT. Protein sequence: CASSLDRGYTIYF.

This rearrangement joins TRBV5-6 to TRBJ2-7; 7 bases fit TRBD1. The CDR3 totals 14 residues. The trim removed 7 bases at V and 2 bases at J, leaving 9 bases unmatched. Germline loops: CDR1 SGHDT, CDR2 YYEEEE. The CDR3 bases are TGTGCCAGCCGGTCAGGGGGTGCCGCCTACGAGCAGTACTTC. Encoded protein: CASRSGGAAYEQYF.

In DNA form, the CDR3 reads TGCGCCAGCAGCCAAGCCGGCGGGGGGGCCCCGGAGACCCAGTACTTC. Translating it yields CASSQAGGGAPETQYF. The chain has TRBV4-1 and TRBJ2-5; 9 bases match TRBD2. Germline CDR1 reads MGHRA; CDR2 reads YSYEKL. This CDR3 comprises 16 residues. J lost 5 bases, V lost 1 base, and 8 bases had no gene match.

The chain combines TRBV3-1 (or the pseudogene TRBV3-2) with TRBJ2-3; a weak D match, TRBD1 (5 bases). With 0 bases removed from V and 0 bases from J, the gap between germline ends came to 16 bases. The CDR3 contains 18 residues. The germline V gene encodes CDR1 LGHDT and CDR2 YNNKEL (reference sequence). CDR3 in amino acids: CASSQDRGWEPSTDTQYF. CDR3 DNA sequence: TGTGCCAGCAGCCAAGATAGGGGCTGGGAACCTAGCACAGATACGCAGTATTTT.